The T cell receptor beta chain under discussion was sequenced for a study of cytomegalovirus exposure and HLA in healthy donors. Study outcomes and limitations: Some V segments could not be told apart, so they were left out, TRBV6-2 and TRBV6-3 among them. In a later analysis, TCR beta V- and J-gene trimming was associated with a missense DCLRE1C variant.

Comment on this clone: No antigen is known for it.

The PCR made use of 60 Vbeta and 13 Jbeta primers. Some clones are missing from TCRdb's copy, which holds only in-frame ones; the method was immunoSEQ multiplex PCR. The sample records 150,000 to 200,000 clones, roughly 80% being singletons. This CDR3 spans 14 amino acids. Germline lookup yields CDR1 WNHNN and CDR2 SYGVQD (reference sequence). The ends were cut back, 10 bases at V and 0 bases at J, with 16 bases in the middle. Likely unrecorded immune exposures existed in these nominally healthy donors. This sequence originates from a man in his forties in good health and CMV-seropositive. Sequencing was done on a sample of PBMCs. The chain combines TRBV10-1 with TRBJ2-7; the D gene is possibly TRBD1 (6 bases). The CDR3 spells CATTPGQLSYEQYF. The DNA of the CDR3 is TGCGCCACCACCCCTGGACAGCTCTCCTACGAGCAGTACTTC.